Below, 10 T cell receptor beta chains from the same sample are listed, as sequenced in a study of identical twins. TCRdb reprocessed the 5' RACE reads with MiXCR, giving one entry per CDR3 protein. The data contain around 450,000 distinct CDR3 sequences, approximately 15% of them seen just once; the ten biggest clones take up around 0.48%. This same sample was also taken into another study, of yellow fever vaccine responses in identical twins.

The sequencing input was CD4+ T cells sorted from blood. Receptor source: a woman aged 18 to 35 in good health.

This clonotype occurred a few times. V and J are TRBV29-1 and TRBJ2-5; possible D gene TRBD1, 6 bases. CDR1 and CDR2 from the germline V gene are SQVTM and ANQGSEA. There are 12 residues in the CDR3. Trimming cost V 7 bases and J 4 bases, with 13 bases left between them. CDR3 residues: CSAAQGSETQYF. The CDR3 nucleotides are TGCAGCGCCGCACAGGGTTCAGAGACCCAGTACTTC.

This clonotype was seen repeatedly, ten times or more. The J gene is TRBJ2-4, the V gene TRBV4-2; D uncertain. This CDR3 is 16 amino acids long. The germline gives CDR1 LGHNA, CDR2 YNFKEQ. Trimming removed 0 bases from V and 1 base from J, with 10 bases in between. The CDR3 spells CASSQDKGFAKNIQYF. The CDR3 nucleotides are TGTGCCAGCAGCCAAGATAAAGGGTTTGCCAAAAACATTCAGTACTTC.

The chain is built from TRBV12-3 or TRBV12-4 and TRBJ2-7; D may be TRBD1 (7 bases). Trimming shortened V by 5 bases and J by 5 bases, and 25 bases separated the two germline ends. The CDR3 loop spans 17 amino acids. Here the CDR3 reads CASSASVSSGGRNEQYF. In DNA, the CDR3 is TGTGCCAGCAGTGCGTCGGTATCATCAGGGGGGCGGAACGAGCAGTACTTC.

The chain's CDR3 is CASSLEQRLNYEQYF. Written as DNA, the CDR3 is TGTGCCAGCAGCTTAGAACAACGGCTCAACTACGAGCAGTACTTC. The gene calls are TRBV7-2 and TRBJ2-7; D uncertain. V lost 1 base and J 3 bases, leaving 13 bases between the germline ends. Germline CDR1 SGHTA, CDR2 FQGNSA. CDR3 length: 15 residues.

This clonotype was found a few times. CDR3 residues: CASSSSGTNNEQFF. DNA for the CDR3: TGTGCCAGCAGCTCCTCCGGGACCAACAATGAGCAGTTCTTC. V is TRBV7-9 and J is TRBJ2-1; D is possibly TRBD1 or TRBD2 (5 bases each). The CDR3 runs to 14 residues. With 4 bases removed from V and 5 bases from J, the gap between germline ends came to 12 bases. Germline CDR1 is SEHNR and CDR2 is FQNEAQ (reference sequence).

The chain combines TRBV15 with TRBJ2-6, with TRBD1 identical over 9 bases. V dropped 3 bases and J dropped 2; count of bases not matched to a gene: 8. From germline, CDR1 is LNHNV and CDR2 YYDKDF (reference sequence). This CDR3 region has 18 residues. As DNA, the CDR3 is TGTGCCACCAGCAGTTTTGGGGACAGGGCCCCTGGGGCCAACGTCCTGACTTTC. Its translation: CATSSFGDRAPGANVLTF.

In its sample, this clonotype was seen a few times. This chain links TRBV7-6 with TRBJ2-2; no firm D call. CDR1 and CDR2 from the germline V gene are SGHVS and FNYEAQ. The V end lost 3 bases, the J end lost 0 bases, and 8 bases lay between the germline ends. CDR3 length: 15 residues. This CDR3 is CASSLDQPNTGELFF. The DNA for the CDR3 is TGTGCCAGCAGCTTGGATCAACCGAACACCGGGGAGCTGTTTTTT.

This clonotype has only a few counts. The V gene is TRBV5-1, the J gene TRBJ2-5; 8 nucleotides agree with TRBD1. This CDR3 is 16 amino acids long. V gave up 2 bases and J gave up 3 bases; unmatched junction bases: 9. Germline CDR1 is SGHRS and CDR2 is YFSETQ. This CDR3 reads CASSFTGGPTKETQYF. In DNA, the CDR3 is TGCGCCAGCAGCTTTACAGGGGGTCCAACGAAAGAGACCCAGTACTTC. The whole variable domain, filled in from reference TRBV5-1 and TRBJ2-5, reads KAGVTQTPRYLIKTRGQQVTLSCSPISGHRSVSWYQQTPGQGLQFLFEYFSETQRNKGNFPGRFSGRQFSNSRSEMNVSTLELGDSALYLCASSFTGGPTKETQYFGPGTRLLVL.

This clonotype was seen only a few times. CDR3 residues: CSARVRTSGKYNEQFF. The CDR3, as DNA: TGCAGTGCTAGAGTTCGGACTAGCGGGAAATACAATGAGCAGTTCTTC. This chain uses TRBV20-1 with TRBJ2-1; 12 bases are shared with TRBD2. Germline V gene data show CDR1 as DFQATT and CDR2 as SNEGSKA (reference sequence). V shed 1 base and J 4 bases; nucleotides not matched to a gene: 5. This CDR3 has 16 residues.

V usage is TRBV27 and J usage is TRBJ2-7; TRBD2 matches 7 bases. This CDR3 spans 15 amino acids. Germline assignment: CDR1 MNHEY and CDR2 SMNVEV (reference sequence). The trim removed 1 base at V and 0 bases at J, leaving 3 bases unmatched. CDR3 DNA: TGTGCCAGCAGTTTATTGGGCGGGAGCTCCTACGAGCAGTACTTC. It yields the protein CASSLLGGSSYEQYF.